A few counts support the clone carrying this TCR beta chain. This entry comes from a study of CD8 T cells in ankylosing spondylitis. CDR1 is SGHTA, CDR2 FQGNSA, per germline. V lost 3 bases to trimming and J lost 1 base, with 10 bases between them. The CDR3 contains 14 residues. TCRdb reprocessed the 5' RACE reads with MiXCR, giving one entry per CDR3 protein. Seen here are roughly 250,000 distinct CDR3 sequences, more than 9% observed once, and the top ten hold less than 3%. The chain couples TRBV7-2 to TRBJ2-7; either TRBD1 or TRBD2 may supply D (5 bases each). This sequence was found in a male donor with ankylosing spondylitis or in good health (not recorded which). The sample comprised blood, either unsorted or a sorted T cell fraction (not recorded which). This CDR3 is CASSFGTQSYEQYF. Written as DNA, the CDR3 is TGTGCCAGCAGCTTCGGGACCCAATCCTACGAGCAGTACTTC.